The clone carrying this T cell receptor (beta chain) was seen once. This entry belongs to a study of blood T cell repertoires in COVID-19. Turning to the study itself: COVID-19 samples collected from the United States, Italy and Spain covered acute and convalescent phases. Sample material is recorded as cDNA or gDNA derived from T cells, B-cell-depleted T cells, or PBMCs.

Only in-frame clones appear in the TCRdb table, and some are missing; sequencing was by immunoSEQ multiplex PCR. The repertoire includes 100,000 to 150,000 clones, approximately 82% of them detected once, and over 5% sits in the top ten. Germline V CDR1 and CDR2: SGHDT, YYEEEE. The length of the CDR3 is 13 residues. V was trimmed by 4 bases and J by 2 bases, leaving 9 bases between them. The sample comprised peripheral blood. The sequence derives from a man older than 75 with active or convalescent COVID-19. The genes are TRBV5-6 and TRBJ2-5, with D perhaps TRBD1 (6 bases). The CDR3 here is CASSTTGQETQYF. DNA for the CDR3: TGTGCCAGCAGCACCACAGGGCAAGAGACCCAGTACTTC.